Shown below are 32 T cell receptor beta chains from a single sample sequenced in a study of PD-1 blockade in classical Hodgkin lymphoma. Data came from immunoSEQ multiplex PCR; TCRdb stores just in-frame clones and leaves some out. Of 50,000 or so clones in the sample, approximately 73% were seen once. The patients all showed relapse after autologous stem cell transplantation, while their brentuximab vedotin exposure varied. The sample here was peripheral blood mononuclear cells (PBMCs), taken before the second cycle of nivolumab. These receptors all stem from a human donor with classical Hodgkin lymphoma.

The rearrangement joins TRBV19 to TRBJ1-4, with D possibly TRBD1 on 6 matching bases. Germline CDR1 reads LNHDA; CDR2 reads SQIVND (reference sequence). Trimming left V 5 bases short and J 3 bases short, with 13 bases between. This CDR3 comprises 15 residues. The CDR3 DNA follows: TGTGCCAGTAGTGCTCGGACAGCCCCTAATGAAAAACTGTTTTTT. It is translated as CASSARTAPNEKLFF. Combining the CDR3 with reference TRBV19 and TRBJ1-4 gives the whole variable domain DGGITQSPKYLFRKEGQNVTLSCEQNLNHDAMYWYRQDPGQGLRLIYYSQIVNDFQKGDIAEGYSVSREKKESFPLTVTSAQKNPTAFYLCASSARTAPNEKLFFGSGTQLSVL.

V usage is TRBV6-5 and J usage is TRBJ2-1; 15 bases match TRBD2. The CDR3 contains 13 residues. Germline V CDR1 and CDR2: MNHEY, SVGAGI. Trimming cost V 7 bases and J 15 bases; bases outside gene matches: 7. CDR3 region: CASTGLAGGSLFF. CDR3 nucleotides: TGTGCCAGCACGGGACTAGCGGGAGGCAGTTTGTTCTTC.

This clone was found a few times. The rearrangement uses TRBV2 and TRBJ2-2; TRBD1 aligns across 7 bases. Germline CDR1 SNHLY, CDR2 FYNNEI. J gave up 7 bases and V 5 bases, and 1 base lay outside the gene matches. This CDR3 has 12 amino acids. The CDR3: CASSQGVGELFF. The DNA for the CDR3 is TGTGCCAGCAGTCAGGGGGTCGGGGAGCTGTTTTTT.

This chain connects TRBV19 to TRBJ2-3; no reliable D call. The CDR3 loop spans 11 amino acids. The germline V and J ends were trimmed by 7 bases and 4 bases, with 6 bases remaining between them. Germline CDR1 LNHDA, CDR2 SQIVND (reference sequence). The CDR3 nucleotides are TGTGCCAGTAATCAGGCAGATACGCAGTATTTT. Amino acids: CASNQADTQYF.

J is TRBJ1-5 and V is TRBV6-5; D is uncertain. CDR3 length: 12 amino acids. Germline V gives CDR1 MNHEY, CDR2 SVGAGI. Deletions cut 6 bases from V and 3 bases from J, with 6 bases between. This CDR3 reads CASRHANQPQHF. The CDR3 DNA sequence: TGTGCCAGCAGGCATGCCAATCAGCCCCAGCATTTT.

This chain links TRBV7-8 with TRBJ2-1; D is perhaps TRBD2 (6 bases). Trimming removed 1 base at V and 4 bases at J, with 14 bases between. Germline lookup yields CDR1 SGHVS and CDR2 FQNEAQ. This CDR3 has 16 residues. Here the CDR3 DNA reads TGTGCCAGCAGCTTAGGGAGTAGCGGACTATACAATGAGCAGTTCTTC. Amino acids: CASSLGSSGLYNEQFF.

The V call is TRBV7-9, the J call TRBJ2-1; 13 bases match TRBD2. This CDR3 contains 15 residues. Germline CDR1 SEHNR, CDR2 FQNEAQ (reference sequence). With V trimmed by 0 bases and J by 7 bases, 0 bases remained unmatched. CDR3 residues: CASSLAGLAGNEQFF. In DNA form, the CDR3 reads TGTGCCAGCAGCTTAGCGGGACTAGCGGGGAATGAGCAGTTCTTC.

J is TRBJ1-5 and V is TRBV30; 7 bases map to TRBD1. CDR1 is GTSNPN and CDR2 is SVGIG in the germline V gene (reference sequence). This CDR3 region has 15 residues. Trimming took 0 bases from V and 9 from J; bases not matched to a gene: 11. The CDR3 sequence is CAWSVWQGGLGPQHF. As DNA, the CDR3 is TGTGCCTGGAGTGTGTGGCAGGGGGGGTTGGGGCCCCAGCATTTT.

CDR3 loop: CSVVGQGNTGELFF. As DNA, the CDR3 is TGCAGCGTTGTCGGACAGGGAAACACCGGGGAGCTGTTTTTT. The J gene is TRBJ2-2, the V gene TRBV29-1; 8 bases are shared with TRBD1. V lost 4 bases and J lost 2; bases outside the gene matches: 3. The CDR3 has 14 amino acids. Germline V gene data show CDR1 as SQVTM and CDR2 as ANQGSEA.

CDR3 DNA: TGCGCCAGCAGCTTCGGCGGACAAGAGACCCAGTACTTC. Translated, it gives CASSFGGQETQYF. This chain links TRBV5-1 with TRBJ2-5, with D unclear. Per germline, CDR1 SGHRS and CDR2 YFSETQ. CDR3 length: 13 amino acids. The V and J ends lost 2 bases and 2 bases respectively, with 7 bases between them.

The V and J genes are TRBV5-6 and TRBJ2-5, with D perhaps matching TRBD1 (6 bases). Germline values: CDR1 SGHDT, CDR2 YYEEEE. The V end lost 4 bases, the J end lost 4 bases, and 11 bases lay between the germline ends. There are 13 residues in the CDR3. CDR3 coding DNA: TGTGCCAGCAGCACTGGGGGCAGAGAGACCCAGTACTTC. Translation gives CASSTGGRETQYF.

This clone turned up a few times. V is TRBV6-5 and J is TRBJ1-4; TRBD1 is a possible D gene (6 bases). Trimming left V 6 bases short and J 10 bases short, with 18 bases between. Germline V lookup: CDR1 MNHEY, CDR2 SVGAGI. This CDR3 has 14 residues. The CDR3 region has the DNA TGTGCCAGCAGGGCGGGACAACAGATGGGAAAACTGTTTTTT. This codes for CASRAGQQMGKLFF.

This sequence joins TRBV29-1 and TRBJ1-2, with 7 bases aligning to TRBD1. Trimming took 6 bases from V and 3 from J; bases not matched to a gene: 7. CDR3 length: 13 residues. Germline assignment: CDR1 SQVTM and CDR2 ANQGSEA. The CDR3 loop is CSVPGQAHYGYTF. The CDR3, as DNA: TGCAGCGTCCCCGGACAGGCGCACTATGGCTACACCTTC.

Only a few counts were recorded for this clone. This chain links TRBV6-4 with TRBJ2-7; no definite D call. The CDR3 covers 15 residues. V gave up 2 bases and J gave up 2 bases, with 13 bases separating them. Germline V gene data show CDR1 as MRHNA and CDR2 as SNTAGT. CDR3: CASSDPGDTTYEQYF. CDR3 coding DNA: TGTGCCAGCAGTGACCCCGGCGACACAACCTACGAGCAGTACTTC.

Details on this clone: The same CDR3 can be traced to other DNA sequences in this sample. The rearrangement uses TRBV5-6 and TRBJ2-5, with D possibly being TRBD2 (6 bases). Germline V gene data show CDR1 as SGHDT and CDR2 as YYEEEE. V shed 2 bases and J shed 4 bases, with 12 bases lying between them. CDR3 length: 14 amino acids. The CDR3 protein is CASSLKGAGETQYF. The CDR3 coding sequence is TGTGCCAGCAGCTTAAAGGGAGCGGGAGAGACCCAGTACTTC.

This clone was recorded a few times. The rearrangement joins TRBV18 to TRBJ2-6; the D is unclear. From germline, CDR1 is KGHSH and CDR2 LQKENI. This CDR3 region has 13 residues. The germline V and J ends were trimmed by 0 bases and 3 bases, with 0 bases remaining between them. CDR3 nucleotide sequence: TGTGCCAGCTCACCACCTGGGGCCAACGTCCTGACTTTC. This encodes CASSPPGANVLTF.

This rearrangement joins TRBV15 to TRBJ1-5, with no clear D. Germline assignment: CDR1 LNHNV and CDR2 YYDKDF (reference sequence). This CDR3 has 15 residues. V shed 1 base and J shed 3 bases, with 10 bases lying between them. CDR3 region: CATSRVGQNNQPQHF. CDR3 nucleotides: TGTGCCACCAGCAGAGTCGGTCAGAACAATCAGCCCCAGCATTTT.

This sequence joins TRBV6-6 and TRBJ1-1; D possibly corresponds to TRBD1 (5 bases). Trimming pared 4 bases from V and 8 bases from J, leaving 11 bases between. CDR1 and CDR2 from the germline V gene are MNHNY and SVGAGI (reference sequence). The CDR3 sequence is 12 residues long. The CDR3 DNA reads TGTGCCAGCAGTTCTACAGGCTACGAAGCTTTCTTT. This codes for CASSSTGYEAFF.

This clone was detected only once. The rearrangement links TRBV7-2 to TRBJ2-7; 8 bases agree with TRBD1. Germline CDR1 is SGHTA and CDR2 is FQGNSA. Trimming took 2 bases from V and 2 from J; bases not matched to a gene: 2. This CDR3 region has 14 residues. This chain's CDR3 is CASSLSTGAYEQYF. CDR3 DNA: TGTGCCAGCAGCTTATCGACAGGGGCCTACGAGCAGTACTTC.

The chain has TRBV30 and TRBJ2-7, with a possible D match to TRBD1 (5 bases). This CDR3 comprises 14 residues. V lost 0 bases and J lost 1, with 10 bases in between. Germline V gene data show CDR1 as GTSNPN and CDR2 as SVGIG (reference sequence). The CDR3 DNA is TGTGCCTGGAGTGTGGACACCATATCCTACGAGCAGTACTTC. Its protein product is CAWSVDTISYEQYF.

The rearrangement joins TRBV19 to TRBJ2-3; the match to TRBD2 covers 7 bases. Germline lookup yields CDR1 LNHDA and CDR2 SQIVND (reference sequence). CDR3 length: 15 residues. V shed 6 bases, J shed 0 bases, and the junction held 6 bases outside the gene matches. The CDR3 loop reads CASSGRPASTDTQYF. CDR3 nucleotide sequence: TGTGCCAGTAGCGGGAGGCCTGCTAGCACAGATACGCAGTATTTT.

The chain recombines TRBV7-3 with TRBJ1-1; D perhaps matches TRBD1 (6 bases). Germline assignment: CDR1 SGHTA and CDR2 FQGTGA. This CDR3 is 14 amino acids long. V was trimmed by 1 base and J by 4 bases, leaving 10 bases between them. The CDR3 DNA reads TGTGCCAGCAGCTTAATGGGGGCGACCACTGAAGCTTTCTTT. It codes for CASSLMGATTEAFF.

The chain combines TRBV7-2 with TRBJ2-1; unclear D gene. Germline assignment: CDR1 SGHTA and CDR2 FQGNSA. CDR3 length: 10 amino acids. Trimming removed 8 bases at V and 7 bases at J, with 6 bases between. CDR3 residues: CASGRNEQFF. The CDR3 DNA sequence: TGTGCCAGCGGACGGAATGAGCAGTTCTTC.

The DNA for the CDR3 is TGCGCCAGCAGCTTGGGCAGGGGTTTAGGAACTAATGAAAAACTGTTTTTT. This gives the protein CASSLGRGLGTNEKLFF. The V gene is TRBV5-1, the J gene TRBJ1-4; TRBD1 is a possible D gene (6 bases). Germline values: CDR1 SGHRS, CDR2 YFSETQ. The CDR3 covers 17 residues. Trimming took 0 bases from V and 1 from J, leaving 13 bases between them. Combining the CDR3 with reference TRBV5-1 and TRBJ1-4 gives the whole variable domain KAGVTQTPRYLIKTRGQQVTLSCSPISGHRSVSWYQQTPGQGLQFLFEYFSETQRNKGNFPGRFSGRQFSNSRSEMNVSTLELGDSALYLCASSLGRGLGTNEKLFFGSGTQLSVL.

This clone appeared a few times. The V and J genes are TRBV10-1 and TRBJ2-6, with 10 bases aligning to TRBD1. There are 21 residues in the CDR3. Germline V gene lookup returns CDR1 WNHNN and CDR2 SYGVQD (reference sequence). The V and J ends lost 2 bases and 0 bases, in that order; junction bases with no gene match: 13. CDR3 sequence (DNA): TGCGCCAGCAGTGAGAGGGACAGGGGTCCCCCCCAGGCCTCTGGGGCCAACGTCCTGACTTTC. It translates to CASSERDRGPPQASGANVLTF.

The rearrangement links TRBV18 to TRBJ2-5; 10 bases match TRBD1. The CDR3 extends over 16 amino acids. The V segment lost 4 bases and the J segment 1 base; nucleotides outside the gene matches: 6. Germline V lookup: CDR1 KGHSH, CDR2 LQKENI. For the CDR3, the DNA is TGTGCCAGCTCACAGGGGACAGGGGCCATCCAAGAGACCCAGTACTTC. Its protein product is CASSQGTGAIQETQYF.

The J gene is TRBJ1-2, the V gene TRBV7-9; tentatively, D is TRBD1 (5 bases). Deletions cut 1 base from V and 3 bases from J, with 6 bases between. The CDR3 is made up of 13 amino acids. Germline assignment: CDR1 SEHNR and CDR2 FQNEAQ (reference sequence). The CDR3 loop is CASSLETDYGYTF. The CDR3 region has the DNA TGTGCCAGCAGCTTAGAGACAGACTATGGCTACACCTTC. Supplemented by reference TRBV7-9 and TRBJ1-2, the full variable domain reads DTGVSQNPRHKITKRGQNVTFRCDPISEHNRLYWYRQTLGQGPEFLTYFQNEAQLEKSRLLSDRFSAERPKGSFSTLEIQRTEQGDSAMYLCASSLETDYGYTFGSGTRLTVV.

This chain uses TRBV6-6 with TRBJ2-3; a weak D match, TRBD2 (6 bases). The V gene's germline CDR1 is MNHNY and CDR2 SVGAGI (reference sequence). V was cut by 6 bases and J by 3 bases, with 13 bases left in between. The CDR3 is 14 residues long. The chain's CDR3 is CASRPGLQTDTQYF. The CDR3 bases are TGTGCCAGCAGGCCGGGACTGCAGACAGATACGCAGTATTTT.

V usage is TRBV28 and J usage is TRBJ1-2; D is ambiguous. Germline V CDR1 and CDR2: MDHEN, SYDVKM. V dropped 3 bases and J dropped 5 bases, with 10 bases sitting between them. The CDR3 length is 13 residues. CDR3 protein: CASSFGERYGYTF. The DNA for the CDR3 is TGTGCCAGCAGTTTCGGGGAGAGGTATGGCTACACCTTC.

The genes are TRBV18 and TRBJ2-7; perhaps TRBD1 as D (6 bases). The CDR3 runs 15 residues. Trimming took off 2 bases at V and 2 bases at J, with 13 bases between the two ends. Germline V CDR1 and CDR2: KGHSH, LQKENI. The CDR3 DNA reads as TGTGCCAGCTCACCAGGCTGGACAGCGACCTACGAGCAGTACTTC. Residues: CASSPGWTATYEQYF.

V usage is TRBV19 and J usage is TRBJ2-6; 7 nucleotides match TRBD1. V trimming: 9 bases; J trimming: 3 bases; junction bases outside the gene matches: 20. The germline CDR1 and CDR2 sequences are LNHDA and SQIVND (reference sequence). The CDR3 spans 19 residues. The CDR3 DNA reads as TGTGCCAGCGACGACAGGGCACCTCACGTTGGTGGTGGGGCCAACGTCCTGACTTTC. Amino acid sequence: CASDDRAPHVGGGANVLTF.

The chain carries TRBV7-9 and TRBJ1-2; 7 bases map to TRBD1. In germline, CDR1 is SEHNR, CDR2 FQNEAQ (reference sequence). V lost 5 bases and J lost 4; bases outside the gene matches: 10. CDR3 length: 15 amino acids. The CDR3 DNA reads as TGTGCCAGCAGCCAGACAGGGCCGGTGGCCTATGGCTACACCTTC. Its translation: CASSQTGPVAYGYTF.